The clone carrying this T cell receptor beta chain was recorded a few times. MiXCR was run by TCRdb on the RT-PCR reads, yielding one entry per CDR3 protein. Of about 700,000 distinct CDR3 sequences in the sample, approximately 15% were seen once. Source material: memory CD4+ T cells from blood. This TCR derives from a female donor in good health, serving as a healthy control.

CDR3 DNA: TGTGCCAGCAGCTTAGGACTAGACGCTAGCACAGATACGCAGTATTTT. Translation: CASSLGLDASTDTQYF. The chain is built from TRBV7-9 and TRBJ2-3; perhaps TRBD2 as D (6 bases). The germline V gene encodes CDR1 SEHNR and CDR2 FQNEAQ (reference sequence). The length of the CDR3 is 16 residues. Trimming cost V 1 base and J 0 bases, with 11 bases left between them.